Sequencing of this T cell receptor beta chain was carried out in a study of tissue T cells after allogeneic stem cell transplantation (dated by TCRdb to between 2021 and 2024). Study-wide context: Every GVHD patient received a graft from a donor; a handful of grafts were unmodified and three were CD34-selected to deplete T cells. TCR beta repertoires were profiled across many tissues obtained from research autopsies of patients with and without GVHD, as well as in mouse models of GVHD. When multiple samples of a tissue existed, pathologist review of H&E sections prioritized samples with histologically apparent lymphocytes for sequencing. The human part of the study was a prospective observational study with no blinding and no randomization. What the work shows at the level of the full study, not this receptor alone: The patient cohort was small and clinically heterogeneous, and sampling depth was acknowledged as a limitation. Not many T cell clones showed up in more than one patient, yet clustering based on motifs uncovered repertoire signatures that were shared across patients in a tissue-specific way. The study did not establish which tissue TCRs were alloreactive or antigen-specific, and some clones may have been host cells that persisted. Within patients, how anatomically similar tissues were was a major factor shaping TCR repertoire composition, regardless of disease or transplant status. In both patients and mice, only a limited portion of the TCR repertoire detected in tissues was captured by blood and spleen T cells.

Details on this clone: Its cognate antigen has yet to be identified. The input lacks base qualities; no much larger clone sits a single base away.

The time point label, as the study defines it: human tissue collected at research (rapid) autopsy. Over an approximately 3-year period, over 5 adult allo-HCT recipients with steroid-refractory GVHD were prospectively enrolled in a research-autopsy study. Every GVHD patient had gastrointestinal GVHD and was given several lines of GVHD-directed therapy, and roughly 5 of the GVHD patients also had skin involvement. After a median post-mortem interval of roughly 9.8 hours, autopsy tissues were collected, including GI sites from esophagus to rectum, liver, skin, and lymphoid organs such as spleen. Each autopsy specimen was bisected, with one portion flash-frozen in liquid nitrogen and the remainder formalin-fixed, and the outer muscle layers of GI specimens were removed. Genomic DNA was extracted from frozen tissues using the Mag-Bind Blood & Tissue DNA HDQ 96 Kit on a Chemagic 360 or the DNeasy Blood & Tissue Kit. Extracted DNA was further purified with the Genomic DNA Clean & Concentrator-25 kit because of concern about red blood cell contamination.

The library was obtained by the immunoSEQ multiplex PCR assay. Adaptive Biotechnologies performed TCRbeta CDR3 sequencing at survey depth and reported CDR3 sequences, V/J genes, productive frequency, and template counts. Amplification of TCR beta CDR3 regions was performed from genomic DNA rather than from RNA. The original methods were these. Jensen-Shannon divergence was used to quantify pairwise repertoire overlap between tissues, with a value of 1 indicating complete divergence and a value of 0 indicating identical repertoires. Tissues were clustered by single-linkage agglomerative hierarchical clustering of pairwise JSD values, and the clustering results were displayed as dendrograms. GLIPH2 was run on all patient samples with simulation_depth 1000, kmer_min_depth 3, cdr3_length_cutoff 8, keeping groups with more than two unique CDR3s. In a standardized tissue-overlap score, Jaccard GLIPH-group overlap across patients was extrapolated to a standard repertoire size of 1000 clones. Linear mixed-effect models, with tissue included as a fixed effect and individual included as a random effect, were used to assess associations of diversity with clinical or experimental variables. In its TCRdb copy, this immuneACCESS table keeps in-frame sequences only and misses some clones. Where compared with another copy, unresolved V genes explain less than half of these, and the others have no known cause. V and J calls and clone size are given by that table; D and trimming were obtained from the DNA. The table for this sample lists roughly 670 clones; around 42% of them were counted only once. 50% to 65% of the sample comes from the top ten.

Spanning cysteine to phenylalanine, the CDR3 consists of 12 amino acids. The CDR3 DNA has 36 bases and is translated from base 1. Taken from the germline V gene, the CDR1 and CDR2 loops are KGHDR and SFDVKD. Trimmed from V: 0 bases; trimmed from J: 15 bases; junction bases lacking a gene match: 4. The sample in question was descending colon tissue, obtained at autopsy. This TCR came from a female patient aged 40-75 years with steroid-refractory graft-versus-host disease after an allogeneic stem cell transplant. After a transplant, the graft donor may have provided part of the T cells. Rearrangement joined TRBV24-1 to TRBJ2-4, with 7 central nucleotides matching TRBD1. CDR3 region: CATSDLVTGWYF. At the DNA level, the sequence is TGTGCCACCAGTGATTTGGTGACAGGGTGGTACTTC.